The table lists the clone carrying this T cell receptor (beta chain) with many counts. Its antigen is not known. This entry belongs to a study of T cells in Graves' hyperthyroidism and ophthalmopathy. About the study: Sampling of peripheral blood happened at initial diagnosis, prior to any treatment.

Regions amplified from RNA transcripts were the TCR beta CDR3 regions. Initially, a first-round RT-PCR of the TCR CDR3 employed the HTBI primer set. TCRdb recomputed calls from the multiplex PCR reads with MiXCR, one row per CDR3 protein. Seen here are about 290,000 distinct CDR3 sequences, about an eighth observed once, and the top ten hold more than 7.5%. Study-wide points: In the blood, most expanded thyroid clonotypes above 0.001 appeared as well.

This CDR3 spans 15 amino acids. V dropped 5 bases and J dropped 2; count of bases not matched to a gene: 5. Germline CDR1 MNHNS, CDR2 SASEGT. The chain employs TRBV6-1 and TRBJ2-7, with TRBD2 matching 11 bases. The TCR originated in a woman in her 30s with Graves' hyperthyroidism that later progressed to Graves' ophthalmopathy. The sequenced sample was blood. The CDR3 protein is CASSFSGRAAYEQYF. CDR3 DNA sequence: TGTGCCAGCAGTTTTAGCGGGAGGGCCGCCTACGAGCAGTACTTC.